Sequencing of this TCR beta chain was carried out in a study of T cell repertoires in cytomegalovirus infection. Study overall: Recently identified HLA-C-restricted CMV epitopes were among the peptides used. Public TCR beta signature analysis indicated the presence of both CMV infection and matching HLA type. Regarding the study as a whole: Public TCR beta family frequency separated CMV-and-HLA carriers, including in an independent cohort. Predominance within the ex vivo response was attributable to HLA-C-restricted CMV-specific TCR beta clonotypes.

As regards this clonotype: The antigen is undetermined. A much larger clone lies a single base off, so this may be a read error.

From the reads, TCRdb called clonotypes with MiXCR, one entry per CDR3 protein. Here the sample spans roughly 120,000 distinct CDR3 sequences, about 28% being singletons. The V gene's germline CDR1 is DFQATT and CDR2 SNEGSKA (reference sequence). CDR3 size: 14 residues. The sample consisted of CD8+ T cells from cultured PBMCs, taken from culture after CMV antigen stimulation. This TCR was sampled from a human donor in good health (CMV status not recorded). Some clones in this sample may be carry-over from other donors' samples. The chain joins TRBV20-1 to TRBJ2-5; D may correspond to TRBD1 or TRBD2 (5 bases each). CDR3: CSALPPTARETQNF. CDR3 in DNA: TGCAGTGCTCTACCTCCGACAGCGAGGGAGACCCAGAACTTC.